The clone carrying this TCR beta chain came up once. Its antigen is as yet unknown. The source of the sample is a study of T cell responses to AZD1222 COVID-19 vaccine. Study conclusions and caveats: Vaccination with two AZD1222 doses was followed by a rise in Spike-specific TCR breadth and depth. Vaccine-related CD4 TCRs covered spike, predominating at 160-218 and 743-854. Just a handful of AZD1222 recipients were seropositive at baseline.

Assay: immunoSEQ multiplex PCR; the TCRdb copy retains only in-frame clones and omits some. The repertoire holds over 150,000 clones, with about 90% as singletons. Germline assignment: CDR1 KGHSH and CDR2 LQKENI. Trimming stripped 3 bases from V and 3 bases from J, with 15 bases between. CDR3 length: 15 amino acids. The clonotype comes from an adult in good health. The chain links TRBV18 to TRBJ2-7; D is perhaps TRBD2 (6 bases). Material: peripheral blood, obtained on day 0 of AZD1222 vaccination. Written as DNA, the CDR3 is TGTGCCAGCTCACCGGAGGGAGCTTTAAACTACGAGCAGTACTTC. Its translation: CASSPEGALNYEQYF.